The sequence of this T cell receptor (beta chain) was determined in a study of CXCR3-negative and CXCR3-positive naive CD8 T cells. General study points: Diversity proved comparably high across both naive subsets and much lower in memory CD8+ cells.

About this clonotype itself: Its antigen remains unidentified.

Researchers sorted approximately 290,000 cells of each CD8+ T cell subset in triplicate. CD45RO-CCR7+CD27+CD95- cells counted as naive CD8+ T cells. The libraries of TRB cDNA were constructed through 5' RACE using UMI labels. TCRdb re-called the 5' RACE reads; one entry per CDR3 protein, DNA not given. The listing records 100,000 to 150,000 distinct CDR3 sequences. The receptor was derived from a human donor in good health. Some clones in this sample may be carry-over from other donors' samples. The sequenced sample consisted of naive CXCR3- CD8+ T cells from blood. The subset is: CD45RO-CCR7+CD27+CD95- naive CD8+ T cells lacking CXCR3 (TNR3-).

This CDR3 reads CASSQDGHPVYSNQPQHF. The chain carries TRBV4-2 and TRBJ1-5; as DNA is missing, the TRBD1 call by TCRdb cannot be tested. The CDR3 contains 18 residues. CDR1 and CDR2 from the germline V gene are LGHNA and YNFKEQ.